The text below deals with one TCR beta chain. A much larger clone sits a single nucleotide away, making a read error possible. The data belong to a study of T cells in Graves' hyperthyroidism and ophthalmopathy. Extraction of PBMCs used 9 to 10 ml of fresh peripheral blood. What was amplified from RNA transcripts were TCR beta CDR3 regions. Using the HTBI primer set, a first-round RT-PCR was run on the TCR CDR3. TCRdb redid the calling of the multiplex PCR reads with MiXCR, one entry per CDR3 protein. The table has about 400,000 distinct CDR3 sequences, less than 15% seen once. Trimming took 4 bases from V and 2 from J, leaving 11 bases between them. Looked up from germline, CDR1 is MNHNS and CDR2 is SASEGT. The CDR3 runs 15 residues.

The TCR comes from a woman between 18 and 29 years old with Graves' hyperthyroidism. Source material: blood. V usage is TRBV6-1 and J usage is TRBJ1-4, with a tentative D call TRBD1 (6 bases). This chain's CDR3 is CASSGAGATNEKLFF. For the CDR3, the DNA is TGTGCCAGCAGTGGAGCAGGGGCCACTAATGAAAAACTGTTTTTT.